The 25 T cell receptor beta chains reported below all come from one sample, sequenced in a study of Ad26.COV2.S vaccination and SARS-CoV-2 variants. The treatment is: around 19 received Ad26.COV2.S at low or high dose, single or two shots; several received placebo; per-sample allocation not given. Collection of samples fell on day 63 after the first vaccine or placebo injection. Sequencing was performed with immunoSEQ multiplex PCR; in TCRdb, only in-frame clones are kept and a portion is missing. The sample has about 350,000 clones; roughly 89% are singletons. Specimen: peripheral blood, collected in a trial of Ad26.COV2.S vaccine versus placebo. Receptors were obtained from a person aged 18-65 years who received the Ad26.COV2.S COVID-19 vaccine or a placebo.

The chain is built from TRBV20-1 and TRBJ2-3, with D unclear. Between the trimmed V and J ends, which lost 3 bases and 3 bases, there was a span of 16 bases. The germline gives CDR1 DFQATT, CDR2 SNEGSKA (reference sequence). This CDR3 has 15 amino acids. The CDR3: CSASTPARVTDTQYF. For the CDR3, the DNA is TGCAGTGCTAGTACTCCGGCAAGGGTTACAGATACGCAGTATTTT.

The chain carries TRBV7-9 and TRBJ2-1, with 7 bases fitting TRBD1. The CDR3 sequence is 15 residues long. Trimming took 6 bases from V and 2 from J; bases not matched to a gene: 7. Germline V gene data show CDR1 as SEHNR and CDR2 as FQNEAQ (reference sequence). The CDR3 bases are TGTGCCAGCAGTCATGACAGGGATCCCTACAATGAGCAGTTCTTC. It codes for CASSHDRDPYNEQFF.

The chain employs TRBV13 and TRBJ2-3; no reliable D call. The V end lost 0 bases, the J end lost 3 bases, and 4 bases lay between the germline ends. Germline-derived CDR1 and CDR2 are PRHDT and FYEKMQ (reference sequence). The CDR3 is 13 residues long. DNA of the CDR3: TGTGCCAGCAGCTTAGGTCAGACAGATACGCAGTATTTT. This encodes CASSLGQTDTQYF.

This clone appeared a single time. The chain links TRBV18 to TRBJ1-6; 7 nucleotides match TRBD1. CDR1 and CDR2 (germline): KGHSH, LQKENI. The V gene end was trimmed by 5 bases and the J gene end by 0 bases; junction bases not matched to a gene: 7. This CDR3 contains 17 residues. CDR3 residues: CASSASGQSSYNSPLHF. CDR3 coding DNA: TGTGCCAGCTCAGCATCGGGACAGAGCTCCTATAATTCACCCCTCCACTTT.

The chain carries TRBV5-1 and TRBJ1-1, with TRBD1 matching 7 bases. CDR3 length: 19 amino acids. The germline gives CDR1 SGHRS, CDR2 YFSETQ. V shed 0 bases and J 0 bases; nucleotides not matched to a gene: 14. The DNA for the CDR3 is TGCGCCAGCAGCTTGGGCTTAAGGGGGCCGAATATAGTGAACACTGAAGCTTTCTTT. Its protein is CASSLGLRGPNIVNTEAFF.

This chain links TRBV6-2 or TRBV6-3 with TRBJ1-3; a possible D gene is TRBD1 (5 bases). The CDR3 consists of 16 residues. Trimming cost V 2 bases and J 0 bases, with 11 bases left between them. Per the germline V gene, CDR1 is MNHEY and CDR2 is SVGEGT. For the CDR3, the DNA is TGTGCCAGCAGTTACCGGGGCAGAAGCTCTGGAAACACCATATATTTT. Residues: CASSYRGRSSGNTIYF.

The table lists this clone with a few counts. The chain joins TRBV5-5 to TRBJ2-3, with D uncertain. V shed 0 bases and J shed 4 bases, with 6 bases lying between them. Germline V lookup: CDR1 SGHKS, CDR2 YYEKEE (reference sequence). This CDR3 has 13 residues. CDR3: CASSLGAADTQYF. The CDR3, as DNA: TGTGCCAGCAGCTTGGGGGCTGCAGATACGCAGTATTTT.

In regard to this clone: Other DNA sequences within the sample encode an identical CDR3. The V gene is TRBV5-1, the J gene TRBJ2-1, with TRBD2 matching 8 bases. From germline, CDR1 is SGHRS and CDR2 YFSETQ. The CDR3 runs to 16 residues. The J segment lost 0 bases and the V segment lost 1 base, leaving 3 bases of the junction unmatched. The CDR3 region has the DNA TGCGCCAGCAGCTTGACTAGCGGTGGCTCCTACAATGAGCAGTTCTTC. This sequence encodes CASSLTSGGSYNEQFF.

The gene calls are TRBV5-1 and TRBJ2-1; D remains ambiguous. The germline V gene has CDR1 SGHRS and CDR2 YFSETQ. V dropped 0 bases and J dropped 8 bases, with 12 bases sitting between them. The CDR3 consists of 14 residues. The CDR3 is CASSLVAGDDEQFF. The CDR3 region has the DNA TGCGCCAGCAGCTTGGTGGCCGGTGACGATGAGCAGTTCTTC. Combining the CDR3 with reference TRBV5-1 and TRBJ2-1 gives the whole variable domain KAGVTQTPRYLIKTRGQQVTLSCSPISGHRSVSWYQQTPGQGLQFLFEYFSETQRNKGNFPGRFSGRQFSNSRSEMNVSTLELGDSALYLCASSLVAGDDEQFFGPGTRLTVL.

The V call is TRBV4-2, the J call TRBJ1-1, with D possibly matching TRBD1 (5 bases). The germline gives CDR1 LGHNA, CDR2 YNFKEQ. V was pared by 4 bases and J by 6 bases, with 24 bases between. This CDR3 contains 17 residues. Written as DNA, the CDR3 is TGTGCCAGCAGCCCGCTTGGGAGGGGTCTGTTGGGCGCTGAAGCTTTCTTT. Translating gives CASSPLGRGLLGAEAFF.

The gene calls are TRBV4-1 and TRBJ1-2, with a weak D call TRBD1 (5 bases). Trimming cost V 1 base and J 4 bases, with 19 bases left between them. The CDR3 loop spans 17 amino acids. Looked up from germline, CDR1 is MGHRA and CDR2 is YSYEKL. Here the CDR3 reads CASSQASWGNRFYGYTF. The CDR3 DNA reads TGCGCCAGCAGCCAAGCGAGCTGGGGGAACCGGTTCTATGGCTACACCTTC.

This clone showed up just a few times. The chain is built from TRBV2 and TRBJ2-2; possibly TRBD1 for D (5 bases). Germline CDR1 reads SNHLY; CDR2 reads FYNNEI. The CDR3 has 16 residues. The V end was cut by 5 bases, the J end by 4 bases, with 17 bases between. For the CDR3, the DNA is TGTGCCAGCAGTATAGACAGACTGCTCCGCACCGGGGAGCTGTTTTTT. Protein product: CASSIDRLLRTGELFF.

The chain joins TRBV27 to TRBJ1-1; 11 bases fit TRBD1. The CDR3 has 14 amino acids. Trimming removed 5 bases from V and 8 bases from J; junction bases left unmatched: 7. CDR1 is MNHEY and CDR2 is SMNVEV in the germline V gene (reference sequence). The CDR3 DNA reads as TGTGCCAGCAGTACCGGGACAGGGGGAGTGGAAGCTTTCTTT. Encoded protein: CASSTGTGGVEAFF.

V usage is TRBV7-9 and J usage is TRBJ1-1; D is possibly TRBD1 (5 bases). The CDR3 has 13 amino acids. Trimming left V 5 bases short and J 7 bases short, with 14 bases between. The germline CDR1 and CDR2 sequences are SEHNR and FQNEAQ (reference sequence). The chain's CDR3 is CASSVRVGDEAFF. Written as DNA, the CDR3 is TGTGCCAGCAGCGTCCGAGTGGGGGATGAAGCTTTCTTT.

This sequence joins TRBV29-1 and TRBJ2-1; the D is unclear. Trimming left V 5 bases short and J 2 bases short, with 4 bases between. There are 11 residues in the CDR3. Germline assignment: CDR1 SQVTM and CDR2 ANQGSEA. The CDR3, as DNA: TGCAGCGTTCAGACCTACAATGAGCAGTTCTTC. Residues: CSVQTYNEQFF.

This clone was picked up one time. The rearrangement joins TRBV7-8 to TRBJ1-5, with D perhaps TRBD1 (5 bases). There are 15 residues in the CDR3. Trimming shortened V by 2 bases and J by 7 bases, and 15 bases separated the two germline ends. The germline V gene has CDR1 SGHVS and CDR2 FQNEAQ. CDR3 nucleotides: TGTGCCAGCAGCTTAAGGGACTATGATGAACAGCCCCAGCATTTT. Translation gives CASSLRDYDEQPQHF.

CDR3 nucleotides: TGTGCCAGCAGCCCCAGGGGTGGCACCGGGGAGCTGTTTTTT. It codes for CASSPRGGTGELFF. This chain links TRBV3-1 (or the pseudogene TRBV3-2) with TRBJ2-2; tentative D call: TRBD1 (6 bases). The CDR3 extends over 14 amino acids. Germline CDR1 reads LGHDT; CDR2 reads YNNKEL (reference sequence). The V and J ends lost 4 bases and 4 bases respectively, with 10 bases between them.

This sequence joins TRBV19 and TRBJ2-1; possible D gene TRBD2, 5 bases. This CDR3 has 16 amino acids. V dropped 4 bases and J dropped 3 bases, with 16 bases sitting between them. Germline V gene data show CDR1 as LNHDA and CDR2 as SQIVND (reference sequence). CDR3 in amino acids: CASSTRLGRGYNEQFF. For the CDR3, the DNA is TGTGCCAGTAGTACGCGCCTGGGTCGGGGCTACAATGAGCAGTTCTTC.

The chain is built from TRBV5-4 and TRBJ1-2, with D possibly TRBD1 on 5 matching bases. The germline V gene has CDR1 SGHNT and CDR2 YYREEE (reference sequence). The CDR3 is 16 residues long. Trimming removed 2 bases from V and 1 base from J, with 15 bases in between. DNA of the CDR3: TGTGCCAGCAGCTTAACCCCGGGACCAAATAACTATGGCTACACCTTC. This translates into CASSLTPGPNNYGYTF.

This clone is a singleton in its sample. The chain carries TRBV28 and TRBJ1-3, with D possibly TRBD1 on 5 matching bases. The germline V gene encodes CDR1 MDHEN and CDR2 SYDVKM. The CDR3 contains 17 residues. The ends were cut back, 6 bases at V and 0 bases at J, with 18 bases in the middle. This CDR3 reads CASRLGTDLSSGNTIYF. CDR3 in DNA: TGTGCCAGCAGACTGGGGACCGACCTGAGCTCTGGAAACACCATATATTTT.

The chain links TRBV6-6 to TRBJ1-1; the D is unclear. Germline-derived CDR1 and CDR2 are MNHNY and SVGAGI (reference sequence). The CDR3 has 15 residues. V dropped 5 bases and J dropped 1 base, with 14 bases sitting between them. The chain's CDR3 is CASSDIDGENTEAFF. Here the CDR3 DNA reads TGTGCCAGCAGTGACATCGACGGGGAGAACACTGAAGCTTTCTTT.

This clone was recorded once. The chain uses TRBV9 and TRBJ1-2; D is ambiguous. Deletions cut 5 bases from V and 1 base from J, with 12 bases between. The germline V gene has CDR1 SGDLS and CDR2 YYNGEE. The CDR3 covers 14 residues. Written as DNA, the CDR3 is TGTGCCAGCAGTGCCGAACTGGGTAACTATGGCTACACCTTC. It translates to CASSAELGNYGYTF.

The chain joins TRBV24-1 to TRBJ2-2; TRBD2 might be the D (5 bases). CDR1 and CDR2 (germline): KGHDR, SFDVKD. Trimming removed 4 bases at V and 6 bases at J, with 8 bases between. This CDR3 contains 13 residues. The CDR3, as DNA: TGTGCCACCAGTGAGAGGGCGGCCGGGGAGCTGTTTTTT. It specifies CATSERAAGELFF.

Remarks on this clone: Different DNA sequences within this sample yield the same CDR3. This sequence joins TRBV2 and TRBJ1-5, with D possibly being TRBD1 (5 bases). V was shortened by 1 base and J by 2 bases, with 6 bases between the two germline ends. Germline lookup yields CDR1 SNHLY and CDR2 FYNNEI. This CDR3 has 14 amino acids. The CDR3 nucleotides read TGTGCCAGCAGTGAAGGGGGGGGCAATCAGCCCCAGCATTTT. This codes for CASSEGGGNQPQHF.

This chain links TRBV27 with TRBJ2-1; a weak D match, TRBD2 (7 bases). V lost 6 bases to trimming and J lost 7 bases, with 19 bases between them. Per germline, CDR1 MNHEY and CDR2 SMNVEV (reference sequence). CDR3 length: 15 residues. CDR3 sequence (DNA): TGTGCCAGCAGCTTAGGACGGGGGGCGGGGAATGAGCAGTTCTTC. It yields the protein CASSLGRGAGNEQFF.